These T cell receptor beta chains were read from a single sample in a study of blood T cells in healthy people across ages. One entry per CDR3 protein, called by TCRdb with MiXCR from the 5' RACE reads. The sample lists roughly 1.5 million distinct CDR3 sequences, 35% to 45% occurring once. Sequenced material: blood. These receptors were obtained from a woman aged 18-35 years in good health. The CDR3 runs from the conserved cysteine through the conserved F or W. A D gene is named only where the DNA matches it firmly. Where a row states a size, it is once, few, many or the class of an expanded clone; other rows omit it.

few,.,TRBV20-1,TRBJ1-2,CSATKSGAGVGYTF,TGCAGTGCTACCAAATCGGGAGCAGGGGTCGGCTACACCTTC
.,TRBD2,TRBV12-3/TRBV12-4,TRBJ2-5,CASSGTSGRSTQYF,TGTGCCAGCAGCGGGACTAGCGGGAGAAGTACCCAGTACTTC
.,TRBD1,TRBV7-3,TRBJ2-3,CASSPRQGKTDTQYF,TGTGCCAGCAGCCCGCGACAGGGGAAAACAGATACGCAGTATTTT
.,.,TRBV6-6,TRBJ2-7,CATSGTRNYEQYF,TGTGCCACCTCCGGGACACGTAACTACGAGCAGTACTTC
.,.,TRBV18,TRBJ1-6,CASSPSGASPLHF,TGTGCCAGCTCACCATCCGGAGCTTCACCCCTCCACTTT
.,.,TRBV20-1,TRBJ2-7,CSARGGGTRGEQYF,TGCAGTGCTAGAGGGGGCGGGACCAGGGGCGAGCAGTACTTC
once,TRBD1,TRBV28,TRBJ1-5,CASSFGQGADQPQHF,TGTGCCAGCAGTTTCGGACAGGGGGCCGATCAGCCCCAGCATTTT
once,TRBD1,TRBV2,TRBJ2-7,CASSVNRGSYEQYF,TGTGCCAGCAGTGTTAACAGGGGGTCCTACGAGCAGTACTTC
.,TRBD1,TRBV6-5,TRBJ2-7,CASRPQGAYEQYF,TGTGCCAGCAGGCCACAGGGGGCGTACGAGCAGTACTTC
.,.,TRBV29-1,TRBJ1-2,CSDMAYGYTF,TGCAGCGACATGGCCTATGGCTACACCTTC
.,TRBD2,TRBV4-1,TRBJ2-7,CASSLTQGTSGYEQYF,TGCGCCAGCAGCCTCACCCAGGGGACTAGCGGGTACGAGCAGTACTTC
few,TRBD1,TRBV27,TRBJ2-5,CASRTGFGETQYF,TGTGCCAGCAGGACAGGGTTTGGAGAGACCCAGTACTTC
few,.,TRBV3-1,TRBJ2-7,CACSQDMRSLSYEQYF,TGTGCCTGCAGCCAAGATATGAGGAGTTTATCCTACGAGCAGTACTTC
once,TRBD2,TRBV7-2,TRBJ2-1,CASSLTSGRTYNEQFF,TGTGCCAGCAGCTTGACTAGCGGGAGAACCTACAATGAGCAGTTCTTC
few,.,TRBV2,TRBJ1-1,CASRSMNTEAFF,TGTGCCAGCAGATCCATGAACACTGAAGCTTTCTTT
.,.,TRBV11-2,TRBJ2-1,CASSLRAGLGEFF,TGTGCCAGCAGCTTAAGGGCAGGGCTAGGTGAGTTCTTC
.,TRBD1,TRBV6-6,TRBJ2-2,CASRKGRQGSTGELFF,TGTGCCAGCAGGAAAGGTCGACAGGGGTCCACCGGGGAGCTGTTTTTT
.,.,TRBV20-1,TRBJ2-7,CSAIWGNEQYF,TGCAGTGCTATATGGGGCAATGAGCAGTACTTC
few,.,TRBV21-1,TRBJ2-7,CASSIGDRAYNEQYF,TGTGCCAGCAGCATAGGGGACAGGGCATACAATGAGCAGTACTTC
.,.,TRBV30,TRBJ2-1,CALTRAYNEQFF,TGTGCCTTGACTCGAGCCTACAATGAGCAGTTCTTC
.,.,TRBV20-1,TRBJ2-1,CSARDLGGRYNEQFF,TGCAGTGCTAGAGATCTTGGGGGGCGGTACAATGAGCAGTTCTTC
few,.,TRBV10-3,TRBJ2-3,CAIKASTDTQYF,TGTGCCATCAAGGCCAGCACAGATACGCAGTATTTT
many,.,TRBV20-1,TRBJ2-1,CSAPPADGSYNEQFF,TGCAGTGCCCCCCCAGCGGATGGCTCCTACAATGAGCAGTTCTTC
few,.,TRBV29-1,TRBJ2-3,CSGKGEAGGTDTQYF,TGCAGCGGGAAAGGGGAGGCCGGGGGTACAGATACGCAGTATTTT
.,TRBD1,TRBV12-3/TRBV12-4,TRBJ2-1,CASSLDTGQAVFF,TGTGCCAGCAGCCTCGACACTGGACAGGCCGTGTTCTTC
few,.,TRBV20-1,TRBJ1-5,CSARGMAGDNQPQHF,TGCAGTGCTAGAGGTATGGCAGGGGATAATCAGCCCCAGCATTTT
few,.,TRBV7-2,TRBJ2-3,CASTQRGGGPLDTQYF,TGTGCCAGCACCCAACGTGGCGGTGGCCCGTTGGATACGCAGTATTTT
.,.,TRBV4-3,TRBJ1-6,CASSQVTRPNNSPLHF,TGCGCCAGCAGCCAAGTGACGAGGCCTAATAATTCACCCCTCCACTTT
few,TRBD2,TRBV7-9,TRBJ2-7,CASSSALAGVSYNEQYF,TGTGCCAGCAGCTCTGCCTTAGCGGGGGTGTCCTACAATGAGCAGTACTTC
few,.,TRBV27,TRBJ1-5,CASSLYPRGSQPQHF,TGTGCCAGCAGTTTATATCCTAGGGGAAGTCAGCCCCAGCATTTT
few,.,TRBV2,TRBJ2-7,CASRAGRYEQYF,TGTGCCAGCCGGGCAGGACGCTACGAGCAGTACTTC
.,.,TRBV19,TRBJ1-6,CATSRKGSYNSPLHF,TGTGCCACCTCTCGGAAGGGCTCCTATAATTCACCCCTCCACTTT
.,TRBD1,TRBV7-9,TRBJ2-5,CASSGYRGLYNEQYF,TGTGCCAGCAGCGGCTACAGGGGGCTCTACAATGAGCAGTACTTC
few,.,TRBV7-2,TRBJ2-7,CASSPFEPYEQYF,TGTGCCAGCAGCCCCTTCGAGCCCTACGAGCAGTACTTC
few,.,TRBV29-1,TRBJ2-7,CSYLGRENEQYF,TGCAGCTATCTTGGCAGGGAGAACGAGCAGTACTTC
few,.,TRBV6-2/TRBV6-3,TRBJ2-7,CASSSPDITYEQYF,TGTGCCAGCAGTTCGCCGGACATCACCTACGAGCAGTACTTC
.,.,TRBV28,TRBJ1-4,CASSPGAIGEKLFF,TGTGCCAGCAGTCCGGGGGCGATAGGTGAAAAACTGTTTTTT
few,.,TRBV27,TRBJ1-2,CASSLSVGNNYGYTF,TGTGCCAGCAGTTTATCGGTGGGAAACAACTATGGCTACACCTTC
.,TRBD2,TRBV7-2,TRBJ2-5,CASSPPGLAGGRETQYF,TGTGCCAGCAGCCCGCCGGGACTAGCGGGGGGACGGGAGACCCAGTACTTC
.,TRBD2,TRBV2,TRBJ2-7,CASRRAGGLSYEQYF,TGTGCCAGCAGACGAGCGGGAGGGTTATCCTACGAGCAGTACTTC